This T cell receptor (beta chain) was profiled in a study of T cells in localized non-small cell lung cancer. Using immunoSEQ multiplex PCR, the repertoire was profiled, and TCRdb retains in-frame clones only, with some absent. The sample lists 41,000 or so clones; 88% were seen once. As concerns this clone: Its antigen is currently unknown.

General study results and limits: Increased T cell density in blood showed an association with longer overall survival. Adjacent lung was found to contain a median about 55 of the top 100 tumor clones.

J was trimmed by 8 bases and V by 4 bases; bases with no gene match: 14. CDR3 length: 15 amino acids. CDR1 and CDR2 (germline): SGHRS, YFSETQ. The receptor comes from a female donor older than 55 with stage I squamous cell lung carcinoma. Material: peripheral blood, obtained before any cancer treatment. V is TRBV5-1 and J is TRBJ1-2; TRBD1 matches at 7 bases. The CDR3 loop is CASSADPGTALGYTF. The CDR3 DNA reads as TGCGCCAGCAGCGCGGACCCCGGGACAGCGCTCGGCTACACCTTC.